One and the same sample provided the 14 T cell receptor beta chains below, sequenced in a study of cytomegalovirus exposure and HLA in healthy donors. Amplification used 60 Vbeta primers and 13 Jbeta primers. Clones were sequenced by immunoSEQ multiplex PCR, and TCRdb holds only the in-frame ones, with some missing. The sample shows some 160,000 clones, around 77% of them seen only once. The sequenced sample was PBMCs. The receptor source for this set is a man in his sixties in good health and CMV-seronegative.

J is TRBJ2-1 and V is TRBV2; 10 bases match TRBD1. The CDR3 is made up of 16 amino acids. Germline V gene data show CDR1 as SNHLY and CDR2 as FYNNEI. V shed 8 bases, J shed 9 bases, and the junction held 16 bases outside the gene matches. The CDR3 region is CASQTAGTGVSGEQFF. CDR3 in DNA: TGTGCCAGCCAAACCGCCGGGACAGGGGTATCAGGTGAGCAGTTCTTC.

The V call is TRBV2, the J call TRBJ2-1, with D unclear. V shed 0 bases and J shed 2 bases, with 11 bases lying between them. This CDR3 comprises 16 residues. Germline values: CDR1 SNHLY, CDR2 FYNNEI. The CDR3 region has the DNA TGTGCCAGCAGTGAAGCGCTTGGAGCAACCTACAATGAGCAGTTCTTC. The encoded protein is CASSEALGATYNEQFF.

The chain combines TRBV4-1 with TRBJ1-2, with TRBD1 identical over 11 bases. Germline lookup yields CDR1 MGHRA and CDR2 YSYEKL. The CDR3 extends over 15 amino acids. Trimming removed 3 bases from V and 8 bases from J; junction bases left unmatched: 8. The CDR3 DNA is TGCGCCAGCAGCCAGCGGACAGGGGGCGACTCGGGCTACACCTTC. It specifies CASSQRTGGDSGYTF.

This clone occurred a few times. The J gene is TRBJ2-3, the V gene TRBV14; TRBD1 is a possible D gene (6 bases). The V end was cut by 1 base, the J end by 2 bases, with 10 bases between. This CDR3 is built from 15 residues. Germline CDR1 SGHDN, CDR2 FVKESK. The CDR3, as DNA: TGTGCCAGCAGCCAAGGTTACAGGGACACAGATACGCAGTATTTT. Translating gives CASSQGYRDTDTQYF. Together with reference TRBV14 and TRBJ2-3, the CDR3 gives the full variable domain: EAGVTQFPSHSVIEKGQTVTLRCDPISGHDNLYWYRRVMGKEIKFLLHFVKESKQDESGMPNNRFLAERTGGTYSTLKVQPAELEDSGVYFCASSQGYRDTDTQYFGPGTRLTVL.

The CDR3 region is CASRPTDRGGIYGYTF. In DNA, the CDR3 is TGTGCCAGCAGGCCAACCGACAGGGGAGGAATCTATGGCTACACCTTC. The chain is built from TRBV6-6 and TRBJ1-2, with 8 bases matching TRBD1. The trim removed 6 bases at V and 4 bases at J, leaving 13 bases unmatched. Germline V gene sequence: CDR1 MNHNY, CDR2 SVGAGI (reference sequence). The CDR3 loop spans 16 amino acids.

The J gene is TRBJ1-2, the V gene TRBV10-3, with TRBD1 matching over 9 bases. The length of the CDR3 is 16 residues. With 8 bases clipped from V and 2 bases from J, the junction kept 12 bases outside the gene matches. Germline assignment: CDR1 ENHRY and CDR2 SYGVKD. The CDR3, as DNA: TGTGCCATCCCGGTTACAGGGGGCCCCTCGAACTATGGCTACACCTTC. Translation gives CAIPVTGGPSNYGYTF.

The CDR3 DNA is TGCAGCGTTGGTTGGGGACAGGGTTTAGGCGGGCAGTACTTC. It encodes CSVGWGQGLGGQYF. The chain combines TRBV29-1 with TRBJ2-7; 9 bases fit TRBD1. Unmatched junction bases numbered 13, after V lost 4 bases and J lost 9 bases. CDR3 length equals 14 residues. Per the germline V gene, CDR1 is SQVTM and CDR2 is ANQGSEA.

The chain has TRBV6-1 and TRBJ1-1, with D uncertain. The CDR3 runs 13 residues. Germline V CDR1 and CDR2: MNHNS, SASEGT. V lost 7 bases, J lost 1 base, and 10 bases lay in between. The CDR3 loop reads CASTEGENTEAFF. DNA of the CDR3: TGTGCCAGCACAGAGGGAGAGAACACTGAAGCTTTCTTT.

The table lists this clone with a few counts. The rearrangement uses TRBV7-9 and TRBJ1-1, with TRBD1 matching over 7 bases. The CDR3 consists of 15 residues. Germline values: CDR1 SEHNR, CDR2 FQNEAQ (reference sequence). Trimming cost V 2 bases and J 1 base; bases outside gene matches: 4. In nucleotides, the CDR3 is TGTGCCAGCAGCTTATTGACAGGGTCGAACACTGAAGCTTTCTTT. As protein: CASSLLTGSNTEAFF.

The CDR3 loop is CAISEPAGGDTEAFF. The CDR3 coding sequence is TGTGCCATCAGTGAGCCGGCTGGGGGCGACACTGAAGCTTTCTTT. The rearrangement uses TRBV10-3 and TRBJ1-1, with TRBD1 as a possible D gene (6 bases). This CDR3 has 15 residues. The ends were cut back, 2 bases at V and 3 bases at J, with 13 bases in the middle. Per germline, CDR1 ENHRY and CDR2 SYGVKD.

Here the CDR3 DNA reads TGTGCCAGCAGCCCCCGGCTGGCGGAAGAGACCCAGTACTTC. Its translation: CASSPRLAEETQYF. This chain joins TRBV14 and TRBJ2-5, with D hard to call. Germline V gene sequence: CDR1 SGHDN, CDR2 FVKESK. With 4 bases removed from V and 3 bases from J, the gap between germline ends came to 12 bases. The CDR3 sequence is 14 residues long.

The chain carries TRBV7-2 and TRBJ2-7; 10 positions agree with TRBD1. Trimming removed 7 bases from V and 2 bases from J; junction bases left unmatched: 5. From germline, CDR1 is SGHTA and CDR2 FQGNSA. The CDR3 contains 14 residues. The CDR3 sequence is CASTDRGQAYEQYF. The CDR3 nucleotides read TGTGCCAGCACCGACAGGGGGCAAGCCTACGAGCAGTACTTC. Using reference TRBV7-2 and TRBJ2-7 for the parts outside the CDR3, the full variable domain is GAGVSQSPSNKVTEKGKDVELRCDPISGHTALYWYRQSLGQGLEFLIYFQGNSAPDKSGLPSDRFSAERTGGSVSTLTIQRTQQEDSAVYLCASTDRGQAYEQYFGPGTRLTVT.

The chain links TRBV7-6 to TRBJ2-1, with a tentative D call TRBD2 (6 bases). The germline V gene has CDR1 SGHVS and CDR2 FNYEAQ. The CDR3 spans 15 residues. Trimming pared 5 bases from V and 9 bases from J, leaving 20 bases between. The chain's CDR3 is CASSRRGETRSEQFF. As DNA, the CDR3 is TGTGCCAGCAGCCGACGGGGAGAGACTAGAAGTGAGCAGTTCTTC.

The J gene is TRBJ2-1, the V gene TRBV9; 10 nucleotides align to TRBD2. The CDR3 runs to 15 residues. The V and J ends lost 4 bases and 9 bases, in that order; junction bases with no gene match: 10. Germline CDR1 SGDLS, CDR2 YYNGEE. This CDR3 is CASSRGLAGVGEQFF. The DNA of the CDR3 is TGTGCCAGCAGCCGGGGGCTAGCGGGAGTAGGTGAGCAGTTCTTC.